These 22 T cell receptor beta chains were sequenced from one sample in a study of cytomegalovirus exposure and HLA in healthy donors. Amplification used 60 Vbeta primers and 13 Jbeta primers. Libraries were prepared by immunoSEQ multiplex PCR; TCRdb keeps only in-frame clonotypes and omits some of them. Seen here are 130,000 to 150,000 clones, roughly four fifths observed once, and the top ten hold roughly 4%. Sequencing was done on a sample of PBMCs. The receptors stem from a man aged 40-49 years in good health and CMV-seropositive.

V is TRBV30 and J is TRBJ1-5; D call uncertain. There are 15 residues in the CDR3. Germline loops: CDR1 GTSNPN, CDR2 SVGIG (reference sequence). Trimming took 2 bases from V and 3 from J, leaving 14 bases between them. This chain's CDR3 is CAWSLVGRNNQPQHF. The CDR3 DNA follows: TGTGCCTGGAGTCTTGTTGGCAGAAACAATCAGCCCCAGCATTTT.

The genes are TRBV27 and TRBJ1-2; D remains ambiguous. Germline CDR1 and CDR2: MNHEY and SMNVEV (reference sequence). CDR3 length: 14 residues. V was trimmed by 2 bases and J by 6 bases, leaving 13 bases between them. The CDR3 DNA sequence: TGTGCCAGCAGTTTAGACGGCACCGGGGATGGCTACACCTTC. Its protein is CASSLDGTGDGYTF.

In its sample, this clone was seen once. The chain has TRBV28 and TRBJ1-6, with 7 nucleotides matching TRBD1. Germline V lookup: CDR1 MDHEN, CDR2 SYDVKM. Trimming cost V 2 bases and J 7 bases; bases outside gene matches: 2. This CDR3 is built from 14 residues. Here the CDR3 DNA reads TGTGCCAGCAGTTTAGAACAGGGGAATTCACCCCTCCACTTT. Its translation: CASSLEQGNSPLHF.

The CDR3 region has the DNA TGTGCCAGCAGTTTTTATAGCAATCAGCCCCAGCATTTT. It encodes CASSFYSNQPQHF. The J gene is TRBJ1-5, the V gene TRBV28; no clear D. V lost 3 bases, J lost 0 bases, and 3 bases lay in between. Per germline, CDR1 MDHEN and CDR2 SYDVKM. The CDR3 totals 13 residues.

The chain links TRBV30 to TRBJ1-5; TRBD1 is a possible D gene (5 bases). Per germline, CDR1 GTSNPN and CDR2 SVGIG (reference sequence). The CDR3 has 14 residues. Between the trimmed V and J ends, which lost 4 bases and 0 bases, there was a span of 10 bases. Here the CDR3 DNA reads TGTGCCTGGAACCAGGGCAGTAGCAATCAGCCCCAGCATTTT. Its protein product is CAWNQGSSNQPQHF.

The chain links TRBV7-9 to TRBJ2-1; TRBD2 is a possible D gene (6 bases). Looked up from germline, CDR1 is SEHNR and CDR2 is FQNEAQ (reference sequence). This CDR3 is built from 16 residues. Trimming stripped 8 bases from V and 4 bases from J, with 21 bases between. In nucleotides, the CDR3 is TGTGCCAGCGGGTTAGGGGTAGGTCGGGGGTACAATGAGCAGTTCTTC. Amino acids: CASGLGVGRGYNEQFF.

V gene TRBV7-9 combines with J gene TRBJ1-1, with D possibly being TRBD1 (5 bases). V lost 5 bases and J lost 8, with 12 bases in between. Germline values: CDR1 SEHNR, CDR2 FQNEAQ (reference sequence). The CDR3 covers 12 residues. The CDR3 sequence: CASSPGRGEAFF. The CDR3 DNA follows: TGTGCCAGCAGCCCTGGTAGGGGCGAAGCTTTCTTT.

To note about this clone: Other DNA sequences in the same sample also yield this CDR3. This chain uses TRBV11-2 with TRBJ2-3; no clear D. Trimming took 1 base from V and 1 from J, leaving 3 bases between them. This CDR3 has 13 amino acids. Germline CDR1 SGHAT, CDR2 FQNNGV. The CDR3 bases are TGTGCCAGCAGCTTAGCCGGCACAGATACGCAGTATTTT. Amino acid sequence: CASSLAGTDTQYF. The entire variable domain, with the rest obtained from reference TRBV11-2 and TRBJ2-3, is as follows: EAGVAQSPRYKIIEKRQSVAFWCNPISGHATLYWYQQILGQGPKLLIQFQNNGVVDDSQLPKDRFSAERLKGVDSTLKIQPAKLEDSAVYLCASSLAGTDTQYFGPGTRLTVL.

The genes are TRBV18 and TRBJ2-7; D perhaps matches TRBD1 (5 bases). Between the trimmed V and J ends, which lost 5 bases and 3 bases, there was a span of 8 bases. Germline values: CDR1 KGHSH, CDR2 LQKENI. The CDR3 has 12 amino acids. CDR3 sequence reads: CASSIRDYEQYF. In DNA, the CDR3 is TGTGCCAGCTCAATCAGGGACTACGAGCAGTACTTC.

The CDR3 DNA reads as TGCGCCAGCAGCACTGGACTAGGCTACGAGCAGTACTTC. Amino acids: CASSTGLGYEQYF. The V and J genes are TRBV5-1 and TRBJ2-7; 7 positions agree with TRBD2. Germline V gene sequence: CDR1 SGHRS, CDR2 YFSETQ. This CDR3 is 13 amino acids long. The junction had 4 bases not matched to a gene; V was cut back by 4 bases and J by 3 bases.

The chain has TRBV7-6 and TRBJ2-1, with 12 bases identical to TRBD2. The CDR3 consists of 19 residues. The trim removed 5 bases at V and 0 bases at J, leaving 11 bases unmatched. Germline V gene lookup returns CDR1 SGHVS and CDR2 FNYEAQ. The CDR3 loop reads CASSPTRTSGTLSYNEQFF. CDR3 nucleotides: TGTGCCAGCAGCCCTACCAGGACTAGCGGGACCCTCTCCTACAATGAGCAGTTCTTC.

This clone has just a few counts. V and J are TRBV5-1 and TRBJ2-3; possibly TRBD2 for D (6 bases). Germline assignment: CDR1 SGHRS and CDR2 YFSETQ. The CDR3 is made up of 17 amino acids. Trimming removed 1 base from V and 0 bases from J, with 15 bases in between. CDR3 loop: CASSLIGSGPSTDTQYF. The CDR3 DNA follows: TGCGCCAGCAGCTTGATCGGTAGCGGACCTAGCACAGATACGCAGTATTTT.

This chain connects TRBV13 to TRBJ1-5; no clear D gene. The CDR3 contains 14 residues. V was trimmed by 0 bases and J by 7 bases, leaving 10 bases between them. CDR1 PRHDT and CDR2 FYEKMQ come from the germline V gene (reference sequence). The CDR3 DNA sequence: TGTGCCAGCAGCTTAGGACGCATCGGGCAGCCCCAGCATTTT. Residues: CASSLGRIGQPQHF.

This rearrangement joins TRBV5-1 to TRBJ2-7; D remains ambiguous. Per the germline V gene, CDR1 is SGHRS and CDR2 is YFSETQ. This CDR3 is built from 14 residues. V was shortened by 4 bases and J by 3 bases, with 14 bases between the two germline ends. CDR3: CASSPRVGDYEQYF. The DNA for the CDR3 is TGCGCCAGCAGCCCCCGGGTAGGTGACTACGAGCAGTACTTC.

This rearrangement joins TRBV5-6 to TRBJ1-5; 7 nucleotides agree with TRBD1. The V segment lost 4 bases and the J segment 1 base; nucleotides outside the gene matches: 5. The CDR3 consists of 15 residues. CDR1 is SGHDT, CDR2 YYEEEE, per germline. The CDR3 coding sequence is TGTGCCAGCAGCGCAGGGACAGCAAGCAATCAGCCCCAGCATTTT. It codes for CASSAGTASNQPQHF.

This clone was found a few times. The chain couples TRBV30 to TRBJ2-7, with 9 bases matching TRBD2. J gave up 3 bases and V 3 bases, and 9 bases lay outside the gene matches. This CDR3 contains 15 residues. Germline CDR1 reads GTSNPN; CDR2 reads SVGIG (reference sequence). The CDR3 is CAWRASGRPFYEQYF. The CDR3, as DNA: TGTGCCTGGAGGGCGAGCGGGAGGCCCTTCTACGAGCAGTACTTC. Drawing the rest from reference TRBV30 and TRBJ2-7, the complete variable domain is SQTIHQWPATLVQPVGSPLSLECTVEGTSNPNLYWYRQAAGRGLQLLFYSVGIGQISSEVPQNLSASRPQDRQFILSSKKLLLSDSGFYLCAWRASGRPFYEQYFGPGTRLTVT.

The gene calls are TRBV7-2 and TRBJ1-2; the match to TRBD1 covers 8 bases. The CDR3 contains 13 residues. V shed 4 bases, J shed 8 bases, and the junction held 6 bases outside the gene matches. CDR1 and CDR2 (germline): SGHTA, FQGNSA. CDR3 loop: CASSSQGVMGYTF. In DNA form, the CDR3 reads TGTGCCAGCAGCTCACAGGGGGTAATGGGCTACACCTTC.

The chain is built from TRBV4-1 and TRBJ1-4; no clear D gene. The CDR3 is 15 residues long. Trimming cost V 8 bases and J 6 bases, with 19 bases left between them. From germline, CDR1 is MGHRA and CDR2 YSYEKL. The CDR3 DNA reads as TGCGCCAGCGCCAGATTAGTACTCACAGATGAAAAACTGTTTTTT. Translating gives CASARLVLTDEKLFF.

CDR3: CASRRVNTEAFF. The CDR3 region has the DNA TGTGCCAGCAGAAGAGTGAACACTGAAGCTTTCTTT. The genes are TRBV27 and TRBJ1-1, with D hard to call. Germline values: CDR1 MNHEY, CDR2 SMNVEV (reference sequence). Trimming cost V 6 bases and J 0 bases, with 5 bases left between them. The CDR3 loop spans 12 amino acids.

The chain couples TRBV4-1 to TRBJ1-2; 7 bases line up with TRBD1. CDR1 MGHRA and CDR2 YSYEKL come from the germline V gene. Germline trimming cut 2 bases from V and 4 bases from J; bases unmatched to any gene: 10. This CDR3 has 16 residues. The CDR3 here is CASSQPGQSVFYGYTF. CDR3 DNA: TGCGCCAGCAGCCAACCGGGACAGTCTGTCTTCTATGGCTACACCTTC.

The rearrangement links TRBV30 to TRBJ1-1; D is uncertain. The CDR3 contains 16 residues. Germline CDR1 is GTSNPN and CDR2 is SVGIG (reference sequence). Trimming shortened V by 0 bases and J by 3 bases, and 17 bases separated the two germline ends. The CDR3: CAWSVLGRDVHTEAFF. CDR3 in DNA: TGTGCCTGGAGTGTACTAGGGAGGGATGTGCACACTGAAGCTTTCTTT.

This clone was seen more than once but under ten times. This rearrangement joins TRBV2 to TRBJ2-2, with TRBD2 matching over 10 bases. The CDR3 has 17 residues. The ends lost 5 bases at V and 1 base at J; junction bases unmatched: 7. The V gene's germline CDR1 is SNHLY and CDR2 FYNNEI. CDR3 protein: CASSLPGLAVNTGELFF. CDR3 coding DNA: TGTGCCAGCAGTCTTCCTGGACTAGCGGTGAACACCGGGGAGCTGTTTTTT.